This T cell receptor beta chain was retrieved from a study of blood T cell repertoires in COVID-19. The assay was immunoSEQ multiplex PCR, and TCRdb's table has in-frame clones only and misses some. The sample carries around 200,000 clones, 78% recorded once. The specimen was peripheral blood. The clonotype was recovered from a woman older than 75 with active or convalescent COVID-19.

This CDR3 is CASSERDFGGTEAFF. In DNA, the CDR3 is TGTGCCAGCAGCGAAAGGGACTTCGGGGGCACTGAAGCTTTCTTT. The rearrangement joins TRBV11-2 to TRBJ1-1, with D tentatively TRBD1 (5 bases). The length of the CDR3 is 15 residues. CDR1 is SGHAT and CDR2 is FQNNGV in the germline V gene. Trimming cost V 5 bases and J 4 bases, with 17 bases left between them. Drawing the rest from reference TRBV11-2 and TRBJ1-1, the complete variable domain is EAGVAQSPRYKIIEKRQSVAFWCNPISGHATLYWYQQILGQGPKLLIQFQNNGVVDDSQLPKDRFSAERLKGVDSTLKIQPAKLEDSAVYLCASSERDFGGTEAFFGQGTRLTVV.